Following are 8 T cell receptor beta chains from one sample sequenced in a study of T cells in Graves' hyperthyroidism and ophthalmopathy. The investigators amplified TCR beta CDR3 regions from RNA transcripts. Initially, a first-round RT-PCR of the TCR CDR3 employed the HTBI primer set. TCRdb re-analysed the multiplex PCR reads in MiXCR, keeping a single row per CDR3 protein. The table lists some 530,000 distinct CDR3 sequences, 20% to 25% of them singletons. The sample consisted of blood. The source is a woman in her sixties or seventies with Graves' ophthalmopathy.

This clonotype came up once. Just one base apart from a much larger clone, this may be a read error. The CDR3 coding sequence is TGTGCCAGCAGTGAAACCGGGTCGGTATATGGCCACACCTTC. This gives the protein CASSETGSVYGHTF. The chain is built from TRBV6-1 and TRBJ1-2; D unresolved. Germline V gives CDR1 MNHNS, CDR2 SASEGT. The length of the CDR3 is 14 residues.

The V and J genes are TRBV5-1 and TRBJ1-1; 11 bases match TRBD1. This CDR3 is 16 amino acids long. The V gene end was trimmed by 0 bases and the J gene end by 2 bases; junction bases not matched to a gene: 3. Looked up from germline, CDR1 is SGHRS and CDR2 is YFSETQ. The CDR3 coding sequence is TGCGCCAGCAGCTTGGGGGGACAGGGGGGAAACACTGAAGCTTTCTTT. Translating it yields CASSLGGQGGNTEAFF.

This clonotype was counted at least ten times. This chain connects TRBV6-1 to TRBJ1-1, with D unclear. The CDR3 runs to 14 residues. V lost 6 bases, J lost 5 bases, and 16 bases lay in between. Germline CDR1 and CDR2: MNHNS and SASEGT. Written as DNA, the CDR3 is TGTGCCAGCAGGGTTAGCGGAGAGACGACTGAAGCTTTCTTT. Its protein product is CASRVSGETTEAFF.

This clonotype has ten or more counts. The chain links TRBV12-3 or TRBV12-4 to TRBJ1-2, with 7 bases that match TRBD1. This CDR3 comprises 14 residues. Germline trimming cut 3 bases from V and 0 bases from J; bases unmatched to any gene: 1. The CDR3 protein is CASSLGTANYGYTF. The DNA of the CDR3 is TGTGCCAGCAGTTTGGGGACAGCTAACTATGGCTACACCTTC.

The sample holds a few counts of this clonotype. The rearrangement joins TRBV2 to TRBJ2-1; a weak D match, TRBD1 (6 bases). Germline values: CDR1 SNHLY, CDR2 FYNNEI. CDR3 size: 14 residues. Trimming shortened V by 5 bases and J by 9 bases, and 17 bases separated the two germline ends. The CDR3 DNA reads TGTGCCAGCAGTACGACAGGATATGCCGGTGAGCAGTTCTTC. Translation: CASSTTGYAGEQFF.

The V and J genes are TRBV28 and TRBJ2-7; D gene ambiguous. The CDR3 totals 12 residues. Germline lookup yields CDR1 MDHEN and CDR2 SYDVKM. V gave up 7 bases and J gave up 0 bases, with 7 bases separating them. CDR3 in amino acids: CASISSSYEQYF. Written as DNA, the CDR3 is TGTGCCAGCATCTCCAGCTCCTACGAGCAGTACTTC.

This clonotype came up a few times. CDR3 sequence reads: CASTREGTGELFF. CDR3 nucleotide sequence: TGCGCCAGCACGCGGGAGGGCACCGGGGAGCTGTTTTTT. The V and J genes are TRBV10-1 and TRBJ2-2; 9 bases agree with TRBD2. The CDR3 sequence is 13 residues long. Unmatched junction bases numbered 1, after V lost 7 bases and J lost 4 bases. CDR1 is WNHNN and CDR2 is SYGVQD in the germline V gene (reference sequence).

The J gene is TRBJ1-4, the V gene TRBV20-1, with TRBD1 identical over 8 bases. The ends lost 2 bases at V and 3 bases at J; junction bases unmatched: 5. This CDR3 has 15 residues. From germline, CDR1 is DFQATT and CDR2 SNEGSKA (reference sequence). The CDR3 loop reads CSARPGGLANEKLFF. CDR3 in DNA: TGCAGTGCTAGACCAGGGGGCTTGGCTAATGAAAAACTGTTTTTT.